The present T cell receptor (beta chain) was sequenced within a study of patients and donors after allogeneic stem cell transplantation. CDR3 length: 13 residues. TCRdb itself ran the RT-PCR reads through MiXCR, one entry per CDR3 protein. The profile shows approximately 170,000 distinct CDR3 sequences, 24% of them singletons. This clonotype was seen only a few times. The junction shows a germline mismatch at one end, possibly a read error. The specimen was blood, either unsorted or a sorted T cell fraction (not recorded which). The origin of this receptor is a human donor who was either an allogeneic HSCT recipient or a stem cell or donor lymphocyte infusion donor (not recorded which). It is not recorded whose cells these are; they may come from a transplant donor. The chain combines TRBV12-3 or TRBV12-4 with TRBJ1-2; 7 nucleotides line up with TRBD1. CDR3 coding DNA: TGTGCCAGCAGTGCAAATTCCGGGACAGCGTTCTTCTTC. Its translation is CASSANSGTAFFF.